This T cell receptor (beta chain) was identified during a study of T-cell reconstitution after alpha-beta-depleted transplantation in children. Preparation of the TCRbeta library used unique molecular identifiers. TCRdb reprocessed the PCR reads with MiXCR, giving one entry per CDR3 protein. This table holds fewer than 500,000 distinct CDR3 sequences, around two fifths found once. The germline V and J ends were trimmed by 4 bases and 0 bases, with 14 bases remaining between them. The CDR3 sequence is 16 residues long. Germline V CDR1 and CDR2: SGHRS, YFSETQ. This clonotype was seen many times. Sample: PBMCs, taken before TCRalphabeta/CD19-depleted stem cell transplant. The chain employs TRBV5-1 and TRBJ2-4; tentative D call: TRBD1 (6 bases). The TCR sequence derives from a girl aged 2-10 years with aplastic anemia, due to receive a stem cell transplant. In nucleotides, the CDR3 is TGCGCCAGCAGCCCCGGACAGACACTAGCCAAAAACATTCAGTACTTC. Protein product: CASSPGQTLAKNIQYF.